Below, 15 T cell receptor beta chains from the same sample are listed, as sequenced in a study of post-analysis software for immune sequencing data. cDNA libraries for TCR beta contained unique molecular identifiers. TCRdb analysed the PCR reads with MiXCR anew, one entry per CDR3 protein. Altogether about 680,000 distinct CDR3 sequences are present, 59% being singletons, with the ten largest covering around 11%. These receptors have no known antigen. Study-wide results and limits: Among a few TRBV segments more frequent in patients than controls were TRBV5-6, TRBV5-1 and TRBV20-1.

Sequencing was performed on blood. These receptors were obtained from a girl between 2 and 10 years old with multiple sclerosis.

This clonotype occurred a few times. A junction end diverges from the germline sequence, so it may reflect a read error. The gene calls are TRBV5-1 and TRBJ1-2; the match to TRBD1 covers 9 bases. The CDR3 runs 14 residues. Germline CDR1 reads SGHRS; CDR2 reads YFSETQ. The CDR3 loop is CASSLGQGPYGYTF. CDR3 nucleotide sequence: TGTGCCAGCAGCCTTGGACAGGGGCCCTATGGCTACACCTTC.

V and J are TRBV2 and TRBJ1-2; 8 positions agree with TRBD1. The CDR3 is made up of 13 amino acids. Germline CDR1 reads SNHLY; CDR2 reads FYNNEI. Losses at the gene ends were 6 bases for V and 1 base for J; bases not matched to a gene: 1. DNA of the CDR3: TGTGCCAGCAGGGACAGGGTTAACTATGGCTACACCTTC. This encodes CASRDRVNYGYTF.

This clonotype has a single count. The rearrangement uses TRBV12-3 or TRBV12-4 and TRBJ1-2; TRBD1 might be the D (5 bases). This CDR3 region has 13 residues. Between the trimmed V and J ends, which lost 4 bases and 7 bases, there was a span of 13 bases. The CDR3 DNA is TGTGCCAGCAGTTCCCGGGGGGTAGGTGGCTACACCTTC. It specifies CASSSRGVGGYTF.

The chain couples TRBV10-3 to TRBJ2-4; D remains unclear. This CDR3 is built from 14 residues. Germline CDR1 is ENHRY and CDR2 is SYGVKD. The ends were cut back, 3 bases at V and 0 bases at J, with 6 bases in the middle. The CDR3 here is CAISEDGAKNIQYF. In nucleotides, the CDR3 is TGTGCCATCAGTGAAGATGGAGCCAAAAACATTCAGTACTTC.

This rearrangement joins TRBV9 to TRBJ2-4, with D possibly TRBD1 on 5 matching bases. V was cut by 0 bases and J by 13 bases, with 14 bases left in between. The CDR3 is made up of 13 amino acids. CDR1 is SGDLS and CDR2 is YYNGEE in the germline V gene. The CDR3 coding sequence is TGTGCCAGCAGCGTAGGGACCCAAGGGGTGCAGTACTTC. Translating gives CASSVGTQGVQYF.

As concerns this clonotype: The junction departs from the called germline gene at one end, perhaps through a read error. V and J are TRBV6-5 and TRBJ2-5; 7 bases match TRBD2. Germline CDR1 reads MNHEY; CDR2 reads SVGAGI. There are 15 residues in the CDR3. The chain's CDR3 is CASSYGAGREETQYF. The CDR3 DNA reads as TGTGCTAGCAGTTACGGTGCAGGGAGGGAGGAGACCCAGTACTTC.

The V and J genes are TRBV6-5 and TRBJ1-2; D possibly corresponds to TRBD1 (6 bases). Germline V gene data show CDR1 as MNHEY and CDR2 as SVGAGI. The ends were cut back, 4 bases at V and 4 bases at J, with 25 bases in the middle. CDR3 length equals 18 residues. As DNA, the CDR3 is TGTGCCAGCAGTTTACGGTTCAGGGGCATCGGCCCTTCCTATGGCTACACCTTC. It specifies CASSLRFRGIGPSYGYTF.

This clonotype was counted between two and nine times. V usage is TRBV20-1 and J usage is TRBJ2-1; 10 bases line up with TRBD2. V lost 5 bases to trimming and J lost 4 bases; unmatched junction nucleotides: 17. From germline, CDR1 is DFQATT and CDR2 SNEGSKA (reference sequence). The CDR3 spans 18 residues. CDR3: CSAPSMIGLAGAYNEQFF. CDR3 coding DNA: TGCAGTGCTCCCTCCATGATAGGGCTAGCGGGAGCTTACAATGAGCAGTTCTTC.

This clonotype was picked up a small number of times. Given a much more abundant clone one base away, this may be a read error. This sequence joins TRBV2 and TRBJ2-3; 9 bases map to TRBD2. The germline gives CDR1 SNHLY, CDR2 FYNNEI. J was trimmed by 3 bases and V by 5 bases; bases with no gene match: 0. The CDR3 has 13 amino acids. The chain's CDR3 is CASSSGRTDTQYF. The CDR3 DNA is TGTGCCAGCAGTAGCGGGAGGACAGATACGCAGTATTTT. The whole variable domain, filled in from reference TRBV2 and TRBJ2-3, reads EPEVTQTPSHQVTQMGQEVILRCVPISNHLYFYWYRQILGQKVEFLVSFYNNEISEKSEIFDDQFSVERPDGSNFTLKIRSTKLEDSAMYFCASSSGRTDTQYFGPGTRLTVL.

The J gene is TRBJ2-1, the V gene TRBV20-1; 7 bases are shared with TRBD2. The CDR3 contains 17 residues. Per germline, CDR1 DFQATT and CDR2 SNEGSKA (reference sequence). The J segment lost 0 bases and the V segment lost 6 bases, leaving 14 bases of the junction unmatched. Here the CDR3 reads CSAPGGTASSSYNEQFF. The CDR3 DNA is TGCAGTGCCCCGGGAGGTACAGCATCTAGCTCCTACAATGAGCAGTTCTTC.

The DNA of the CDR3 is TGTGCCACCAGCAGAGATCAGGAGGTGTTGGGCACAGATACGCAGTATTTT. The encoded protein is CATSRDQEVLGTDTQYF. This chain connects TRBV15 to TRBJ2-3, with D possibly TRBD2 on 5 matching bases. The V gene's germline CDR1 is LNHNV and CDR2 YYDKDF (reference sequence). The CDR3 loop spans 17 amino acids. The V and J ends lost 0 bases and 1 base respectively, with 14 bases between them.

This clonotype was counted only a few times. This chain joins TRBV18 and TRBJ2-1; 12 bases map to TRBD1. The CDR3 runs 16 residues. V trimming: 2 bases; J trimming: 10 bases; junction bases outside the gene matches: 9. Germline lookup yields CDR1 KGHSH and CDR2 LQKENI. CDR3 bases: TGTGCCAGCTCACCAACTGGGGACAGGGGGCCTTGGGAGCAGTTCTTC. Its translation: CASSPTGDRGPWEQFF.

This clonotype was seen only once. The chain links TRBV5-1 to TRBJ1-6; 11 nucleotides agree with TRBD1. The CDR3 runs to 15 residues. Germline V lookup: CDR1 SGHRS, CDR2 YFSETQ. Unmatched junction bases numbered 3, after V lost 3 bases and J lost 7 bases. CDR3 DNA: TGCGCCAGCAGCTCTGGACAGGGGGCCAATTCACCCCTCCACTTT. This codes for CASSSGQGANSPLHF.

The V call is TRBV19, the J call TRBJ1-2, with 8 bases matching TRBD1. CDR3 size: 14 residues. Germline V gene data show CDR1 as LNHDA and CDR2 as SQIVND (reference sequence). The ends lost 3 bases at V and 7 bases at J; junction bases unmatched: 7. CDR3 protein: CASSMDRATGGYTF. The CDR3 DNA is TGTGCCAGTAGTATGGACAGGGCAACTGGTGGCTACACCTTC.

V usage is TRBV7-9 and J usage is TRBJ2-1; 9 bases match TRBD2. The germline CDR1 and CDR2 sequences are SEHNR and FQNEAQ (reference sequence). Trimming at V came to 5 bases and at J to 8 bases, leaving 10 bases not matched to a gene. The CDR3 is 15 amino acids. The CDR3 reads CASSPAGGPTDEQFF. In DNA form, the CDR3 reads TGTGCCAGCAGCCCAGCGGGAGGACCCACCGATGAGCAGTTCTTC. Filled out from reference TRBV7-9 and TRBJ2-1, the complete variable domain reads DTGVSQNPRHKITKRGQNVTFRCDPISEHNRLYWYRQTLGQGPEFLTYFQNEAQLEKSRLLSDRFSAERPKGSFSTLEIQRTEQGDSAMYLCASSPAGGPTDEQFFGPGTRLTVL.